The rows below give T cell receptor beta chains drawn from one sample of a study of T cell repertoires in cytomegalovirus infection. These receptors have no known antigen. Each CDR3 protein is one row after TCRdb ran MiXCR on the reads. The sample contains around 78,000 distinct CDR3 sequences, around 37% of which appear only once. The source was CD8+ T cells from cultured PBMCs, collected from culture after CMV antigen stimulation. The receptors shown here come from a human donor in good health (CMV status not recorded). Some clones in this sample may be carry-over from other donors' samples. The CDR3 runs from the conserved cysteine through the conserved F or W. Fields, in order: D gene, clone size, J gene, V gene, CDR3 length, CDR3 DNA, CDR3 protein. The D gene is left open where the match is weak. Clone size is not always given. Where it is, it says once, few, many or a class for expanded clones.

NA	NA	TRBJ1-1	TRBV7-6	12	TGTGCCAGCAGCCAAGAGAGGACTGAAGCTTTCTTT	CASSQERTEAFF
NA	few	TRBJ2-3	TRBV9	17	TGTGCCAGCAGCGTAGCGAGTGGGACTTTGAACACAGATACGCAGTATTTT	CASSVASGTLNTDTQYF
NA	many	TRBJ1-1	TRBV6-2/TRBV6-3	14	TGTGCCAGCAGTTACGGTGGGGAGAACACTGAAGCTTTCTTT	CASSYGGENTEAFF
NA	NA	TRBJ1-6	TRBV5-1	13	TGCGCCAGCAGCTTGACTGGGAATTCACCCCTCCACTTT	CASSLTGNSPLHF
NA	NA	TRBJ1-2	TRBV7-6	15	TGTGCCAGCAGCTTAGGGGAACAGGCTAACTATGGCTACACCTTC	CASSLGEQANYGYTF
TRBD2	few	TRBJ2-1	TRBV28	18	TGTGCCAGCAGAAAGACTAGCGGGGGTTACAGCTCCTACAATGAGCAGTTCTTC	CASRKTSGGYSSYNEQFF
TRBD1	few	TRBJ1-2	TRBV7-6	15	TGTGCCAGCAGCTTAGCCGCGACAGGGCCCTGGGGCTACACCTTC	CASSLAATGPWGYTF
NA	NA	TRBJ2-7	TRBV7-9	15	TGTGCCAGCAGCCCCAAGGTCACAGGATTGGCCGAGCAGTACTTC	CASSPKVTGLAEQYF
NA	NA	TRBJ1-1	TRBV4-3	15	TGCGCCAGCAGCCAAGAACCGGGCACGGGCACTGAAGCTTTCTTT	CASSQEPGTGTEAFF
TRBD1	NA	TRBJ2-3	TRBV19	14	TGTGCCAGTAGTGATGACAGGGGCACAGATACGCAGTATTTT	CASSDDRGTDTQYF
NA	few	TRBJ1-1	TRBV7-9	12	TGTGCCAGCAGCGGACAAGGCATTGAAGCTTTCTTT	CASSGQGIEAFF
NA	NA	TRBJ1-6	TRBV5-6	13	TGTGCCAGCAGCCAAGTCTATAATTCACCCCTCCACTTT	CASSQVYNSPLHF
NA	few	TRBJ1-1	TRBV14	12	TGTGCCAGCAGCCCATCAGGGACGAGGCCTTTCTTT	CASSPSGTRPFF
NA	few	TRBJ2-1	TRBV19	11	TGTGCCAGTAGTAGCGCTACTGAGCAGTTCTTC	CASSSATEQFF